This TCR beta chain came from a study of CD8 T cells in ankylosing spondylitis. Broader study findings: Seemingly characteristic of ankylosing spondylitis blood was a TCR beta motif consisting of under ten highly homologous variants.

This clonotype showed up many times. Its cognate antigen is unknown. V was trimmed by 8 bases and J by 5 bases, leaving 12 bases between them. Germline-derived CDR1 and CDR2 are SNHLY and FYNNEI. The CDR3 is 13 amino acids. Generation of TCR beta libraries employed quantitative 5'-RACE incorporating molecular barcodes. TCRdb processed the 5' RACE reads anew with MiXCR; each CDR3 protein has one entry. This table has some 240,000 distinct CDR3 sequences, under 30% appearing once. This clonotype was sampled from a male donor with ankylosing spondylitis or in good health (not recorded which). The chain combines TRBV2 with TRBJ2-2, with D perhaps TRBD2 (5 bases). The sequenced sample consisted of blood, either unsorted or a sorted T cell fraction (not recorded which). CDR3 DNA: TGTGCCAGCGGGAAGGACTTTACCGGGGAGCTGTTTTTT. Amino acids: CASGKDFTGELFF.